This T cell receptor beta chain was found in a study of T-cell reconstitution after alpha-beta-depleted transplantation in children. CDR3 length equals 15 residues. Per germline, CDR1 SGDLS and CDR2 YYNGEE. The V and J ends lost 0 bases and 2 bases respectively, with 12 bases between them. General observations from the study: Several hundred expanded graft clones reportedly were the source of alpha-beta T cells about two months after transplant. Once a year had passed after transplant, T-cell counts and diversity came mostly from newly produced T cells. Where some patients showed high TCRbeta diversity at day 60, it came from recipient T cells and thymic progenitors that had survived.

Unique molecular identifiers were incorporated during preparation of the TCRbeta library. TCRdb reprocessed the PCR reads via MiXCR and lists one record per CDR3 protein. In the table there are a few hundred thousand distinct CDR3 sequences, approximately 20% of which are singletons. This clonotype showed up just a few times. What it binds is unknown. The input for sequencing was PBMCs, mostly from graft donor cells, taken 180 days after TCRalphabeta/CD19-depleted stem cell transplant. The V call is TRBV9, the J call TRBJ2-7; unclear D gene. The sequence was collected from a male patient between 5 and 17 years old who had a stem cell transplant for acute lymphoblastic leukemia, so the T cells may come from the graft donor. The CDR3: CASSVGSYAPYEQYF. The CDR3 DNA follows: TGTGCCAGCAGCGTAGGGTCCTACGCCCCCTACGAGCAGTACTTC.